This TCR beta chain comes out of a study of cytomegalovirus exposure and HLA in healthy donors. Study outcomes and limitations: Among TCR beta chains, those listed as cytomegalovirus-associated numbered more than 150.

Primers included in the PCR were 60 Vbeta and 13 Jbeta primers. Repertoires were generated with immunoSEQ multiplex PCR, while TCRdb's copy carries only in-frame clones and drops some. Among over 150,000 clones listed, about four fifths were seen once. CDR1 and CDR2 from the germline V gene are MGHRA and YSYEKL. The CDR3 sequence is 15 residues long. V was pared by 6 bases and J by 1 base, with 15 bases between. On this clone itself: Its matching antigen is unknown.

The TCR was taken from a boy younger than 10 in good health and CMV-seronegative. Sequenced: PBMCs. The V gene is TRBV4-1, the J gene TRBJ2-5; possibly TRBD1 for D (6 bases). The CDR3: CASRLMGQVQETQYF. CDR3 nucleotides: TGCGCCAGCAGACTCATGGGACAAGTCCAAGAGACCCAGTACTTC.